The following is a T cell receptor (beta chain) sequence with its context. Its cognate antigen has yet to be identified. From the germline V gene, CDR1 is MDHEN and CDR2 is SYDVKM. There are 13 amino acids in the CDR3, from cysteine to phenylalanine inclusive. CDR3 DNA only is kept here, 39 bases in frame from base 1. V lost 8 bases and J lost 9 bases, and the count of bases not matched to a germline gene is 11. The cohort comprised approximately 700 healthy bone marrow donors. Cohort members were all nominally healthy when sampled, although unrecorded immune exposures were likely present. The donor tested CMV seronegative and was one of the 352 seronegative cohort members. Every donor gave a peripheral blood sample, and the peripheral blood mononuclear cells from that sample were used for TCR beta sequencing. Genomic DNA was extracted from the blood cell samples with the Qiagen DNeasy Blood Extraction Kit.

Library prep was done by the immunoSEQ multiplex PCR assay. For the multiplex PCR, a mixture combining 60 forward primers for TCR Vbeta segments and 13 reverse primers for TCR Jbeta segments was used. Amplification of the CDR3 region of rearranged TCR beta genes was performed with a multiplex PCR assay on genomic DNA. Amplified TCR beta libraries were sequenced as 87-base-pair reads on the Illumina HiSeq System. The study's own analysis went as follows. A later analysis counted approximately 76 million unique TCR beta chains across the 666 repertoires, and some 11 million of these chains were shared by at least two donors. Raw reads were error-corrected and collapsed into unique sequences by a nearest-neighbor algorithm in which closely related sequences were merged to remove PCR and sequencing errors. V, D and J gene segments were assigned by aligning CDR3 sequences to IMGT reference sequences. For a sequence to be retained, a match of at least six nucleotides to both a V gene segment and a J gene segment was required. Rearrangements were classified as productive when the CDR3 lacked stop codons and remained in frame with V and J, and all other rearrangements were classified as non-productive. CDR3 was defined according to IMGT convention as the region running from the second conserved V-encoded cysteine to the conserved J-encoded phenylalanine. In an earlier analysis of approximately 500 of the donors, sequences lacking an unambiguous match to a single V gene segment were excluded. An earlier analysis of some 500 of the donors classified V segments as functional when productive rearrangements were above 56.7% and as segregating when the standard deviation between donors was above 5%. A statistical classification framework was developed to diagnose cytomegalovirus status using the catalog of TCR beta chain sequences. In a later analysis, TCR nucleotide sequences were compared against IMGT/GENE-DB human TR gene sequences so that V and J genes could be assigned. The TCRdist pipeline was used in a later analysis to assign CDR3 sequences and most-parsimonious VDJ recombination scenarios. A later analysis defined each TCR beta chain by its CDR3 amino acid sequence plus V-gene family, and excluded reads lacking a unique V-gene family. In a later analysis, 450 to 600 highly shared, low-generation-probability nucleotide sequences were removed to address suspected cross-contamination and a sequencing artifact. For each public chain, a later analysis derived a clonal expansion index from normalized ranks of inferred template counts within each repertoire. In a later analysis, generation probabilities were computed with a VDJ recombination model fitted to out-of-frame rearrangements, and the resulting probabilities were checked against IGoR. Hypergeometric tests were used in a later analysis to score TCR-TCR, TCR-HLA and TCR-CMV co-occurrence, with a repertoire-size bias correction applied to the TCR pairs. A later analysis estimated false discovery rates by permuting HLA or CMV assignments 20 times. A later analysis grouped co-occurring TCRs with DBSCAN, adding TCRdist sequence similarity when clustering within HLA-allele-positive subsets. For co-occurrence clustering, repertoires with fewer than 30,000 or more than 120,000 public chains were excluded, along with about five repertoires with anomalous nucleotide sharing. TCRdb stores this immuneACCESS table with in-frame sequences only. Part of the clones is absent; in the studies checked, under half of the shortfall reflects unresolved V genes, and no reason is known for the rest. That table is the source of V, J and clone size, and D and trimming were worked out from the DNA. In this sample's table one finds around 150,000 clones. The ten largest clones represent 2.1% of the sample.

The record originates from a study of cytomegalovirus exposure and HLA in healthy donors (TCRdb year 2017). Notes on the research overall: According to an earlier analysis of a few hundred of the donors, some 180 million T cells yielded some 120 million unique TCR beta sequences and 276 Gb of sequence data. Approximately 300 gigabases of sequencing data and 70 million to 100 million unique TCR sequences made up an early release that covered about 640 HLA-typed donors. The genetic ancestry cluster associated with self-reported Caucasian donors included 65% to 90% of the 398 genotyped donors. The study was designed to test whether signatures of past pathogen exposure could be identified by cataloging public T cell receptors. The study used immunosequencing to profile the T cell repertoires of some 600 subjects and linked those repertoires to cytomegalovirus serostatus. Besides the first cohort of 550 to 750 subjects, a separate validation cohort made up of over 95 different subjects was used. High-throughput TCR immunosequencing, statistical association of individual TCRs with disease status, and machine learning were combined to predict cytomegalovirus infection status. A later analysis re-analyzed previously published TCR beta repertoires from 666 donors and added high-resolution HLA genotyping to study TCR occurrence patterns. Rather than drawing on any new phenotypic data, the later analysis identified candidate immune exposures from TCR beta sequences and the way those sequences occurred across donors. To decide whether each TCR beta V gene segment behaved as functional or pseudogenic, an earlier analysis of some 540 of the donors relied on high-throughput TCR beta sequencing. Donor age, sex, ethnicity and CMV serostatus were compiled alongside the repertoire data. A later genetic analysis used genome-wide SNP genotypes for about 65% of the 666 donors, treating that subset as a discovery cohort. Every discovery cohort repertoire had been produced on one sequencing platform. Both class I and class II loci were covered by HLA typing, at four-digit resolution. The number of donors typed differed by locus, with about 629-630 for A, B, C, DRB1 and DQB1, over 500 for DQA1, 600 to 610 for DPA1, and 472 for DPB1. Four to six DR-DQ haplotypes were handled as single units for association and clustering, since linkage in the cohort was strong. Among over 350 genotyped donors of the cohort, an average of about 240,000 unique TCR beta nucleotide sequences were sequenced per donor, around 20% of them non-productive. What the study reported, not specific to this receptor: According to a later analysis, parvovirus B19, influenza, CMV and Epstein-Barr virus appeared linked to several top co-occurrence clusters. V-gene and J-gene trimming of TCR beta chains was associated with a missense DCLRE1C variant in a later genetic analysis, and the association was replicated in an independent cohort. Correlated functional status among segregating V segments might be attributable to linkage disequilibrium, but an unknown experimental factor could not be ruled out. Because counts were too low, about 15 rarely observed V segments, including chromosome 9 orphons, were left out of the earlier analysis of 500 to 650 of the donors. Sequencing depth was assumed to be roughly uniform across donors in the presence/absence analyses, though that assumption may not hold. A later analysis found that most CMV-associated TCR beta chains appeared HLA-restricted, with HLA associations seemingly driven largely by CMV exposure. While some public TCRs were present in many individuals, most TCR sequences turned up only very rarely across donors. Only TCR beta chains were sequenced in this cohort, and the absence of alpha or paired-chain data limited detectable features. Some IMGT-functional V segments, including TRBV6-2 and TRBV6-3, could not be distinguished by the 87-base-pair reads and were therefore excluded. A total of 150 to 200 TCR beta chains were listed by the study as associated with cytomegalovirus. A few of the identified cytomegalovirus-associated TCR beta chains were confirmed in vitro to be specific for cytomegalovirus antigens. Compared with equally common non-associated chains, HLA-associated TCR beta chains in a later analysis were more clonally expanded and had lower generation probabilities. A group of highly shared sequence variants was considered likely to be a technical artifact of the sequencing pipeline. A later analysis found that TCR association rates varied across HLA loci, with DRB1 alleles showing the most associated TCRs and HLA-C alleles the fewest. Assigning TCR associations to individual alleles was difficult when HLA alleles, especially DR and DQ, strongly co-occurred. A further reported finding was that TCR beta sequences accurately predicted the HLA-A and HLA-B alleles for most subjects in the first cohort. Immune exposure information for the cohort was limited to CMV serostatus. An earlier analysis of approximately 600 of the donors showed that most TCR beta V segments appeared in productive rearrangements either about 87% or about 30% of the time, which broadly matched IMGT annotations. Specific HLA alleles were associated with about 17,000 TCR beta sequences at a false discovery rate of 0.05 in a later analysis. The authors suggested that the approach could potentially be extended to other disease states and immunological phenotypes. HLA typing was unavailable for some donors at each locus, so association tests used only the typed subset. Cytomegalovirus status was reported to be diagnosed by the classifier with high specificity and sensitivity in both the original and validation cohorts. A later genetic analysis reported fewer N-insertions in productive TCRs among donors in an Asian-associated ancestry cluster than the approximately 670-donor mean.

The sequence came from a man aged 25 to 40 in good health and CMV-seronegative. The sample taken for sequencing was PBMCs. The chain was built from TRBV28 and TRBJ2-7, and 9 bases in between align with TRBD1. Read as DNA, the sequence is TGTGCCAGCTCAAACAGGGGGCGAATATGGCAGTACTTC. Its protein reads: CASSNRGRIWQYF.